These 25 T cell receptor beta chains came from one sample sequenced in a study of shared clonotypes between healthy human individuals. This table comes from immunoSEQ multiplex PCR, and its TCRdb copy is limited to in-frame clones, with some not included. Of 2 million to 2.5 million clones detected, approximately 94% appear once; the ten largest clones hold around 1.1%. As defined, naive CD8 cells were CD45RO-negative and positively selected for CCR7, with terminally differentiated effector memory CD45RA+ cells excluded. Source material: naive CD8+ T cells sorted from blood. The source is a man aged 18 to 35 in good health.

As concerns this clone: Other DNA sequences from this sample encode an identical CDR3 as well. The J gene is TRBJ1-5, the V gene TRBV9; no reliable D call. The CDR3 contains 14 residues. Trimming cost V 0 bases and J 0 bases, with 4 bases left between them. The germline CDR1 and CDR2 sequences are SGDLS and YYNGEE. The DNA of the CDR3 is TGTGCCAGCAGCGTAGGAGATAGCAATCAGCCCCAGCATTTT. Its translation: CASSVGDSNQPQHF.

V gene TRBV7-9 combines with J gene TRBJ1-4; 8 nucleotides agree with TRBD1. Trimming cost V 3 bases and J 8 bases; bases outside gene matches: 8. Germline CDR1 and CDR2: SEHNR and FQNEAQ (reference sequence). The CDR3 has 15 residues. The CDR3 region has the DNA TGTGCCAGCAGCTTCCCGACAGGGGAACGGGAAAAACTGTTTTTT. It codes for CASSFPTGEREKLFF.

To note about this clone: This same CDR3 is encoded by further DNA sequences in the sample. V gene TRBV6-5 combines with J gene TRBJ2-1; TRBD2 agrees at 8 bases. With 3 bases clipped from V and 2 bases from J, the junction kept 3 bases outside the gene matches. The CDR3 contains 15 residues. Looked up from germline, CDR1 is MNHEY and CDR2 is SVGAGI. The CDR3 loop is CASSYTSGAYNEQFF. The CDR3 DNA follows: TGTGCCAGCAGTTATACTAGCGGTGCCTACAATGAGCAGTTCTTC.

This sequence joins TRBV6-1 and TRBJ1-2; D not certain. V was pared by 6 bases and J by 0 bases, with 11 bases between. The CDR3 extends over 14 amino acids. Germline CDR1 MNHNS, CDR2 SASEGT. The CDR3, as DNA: TGTGCCAGCAGAACGGACGGTTCTAACTATGGCTACACCTTC. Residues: CASRTDGSNYGYTF.

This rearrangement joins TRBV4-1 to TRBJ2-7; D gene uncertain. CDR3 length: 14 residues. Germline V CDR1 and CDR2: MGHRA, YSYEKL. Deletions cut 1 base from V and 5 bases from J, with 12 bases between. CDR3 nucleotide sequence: TGCGCCAGCAGCCAAGCTATAAGCGCTCACGAGCAGTACTTC. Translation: CASSQAISAHEQYF.

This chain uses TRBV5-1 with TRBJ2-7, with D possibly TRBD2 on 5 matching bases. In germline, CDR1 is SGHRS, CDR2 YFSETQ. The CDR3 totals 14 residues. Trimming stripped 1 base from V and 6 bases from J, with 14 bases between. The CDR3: CASSLIEGAVEQYF. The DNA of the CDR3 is TGCGCCAGCAGCTTGATTGAGGGAGCAGTCGAGCAGTACTTC.

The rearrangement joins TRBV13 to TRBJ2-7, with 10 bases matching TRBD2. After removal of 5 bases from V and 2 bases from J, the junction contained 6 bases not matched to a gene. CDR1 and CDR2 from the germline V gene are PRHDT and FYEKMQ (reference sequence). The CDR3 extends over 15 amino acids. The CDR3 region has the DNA TGTGCCAGCAGCGGCGGACTAGCGGATACCTACGAGCAGTACTTC. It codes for CASSGGLADTYEQYF.

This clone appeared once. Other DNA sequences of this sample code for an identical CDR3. The CDR3 DNA reads TGTGCCAGCAGTTACGTACAGGGTGATGAAAAACTGTTTTTT. It is translated as CASSYVQGDEKLFF. J is TRBJ1-4 and V is TRBV6-5; the D gene is possibly TRBD1 (6 bases). V was shortened by 2 bases and J by 6 bases, with 10 bases between the two germline ends. The CDR3 covers 14 residues. CDR1 is MNHEY, CDR2 SVGAGI, per germline.

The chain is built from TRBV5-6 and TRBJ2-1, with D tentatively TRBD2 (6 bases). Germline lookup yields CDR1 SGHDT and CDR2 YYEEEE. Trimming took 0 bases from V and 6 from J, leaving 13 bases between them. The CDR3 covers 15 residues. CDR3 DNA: TGTGCCAGCAGCTTGGTAACCGGGGGTCTCAATGAGCAGTTCTTC. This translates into CASSLVTGGLNEQFF.

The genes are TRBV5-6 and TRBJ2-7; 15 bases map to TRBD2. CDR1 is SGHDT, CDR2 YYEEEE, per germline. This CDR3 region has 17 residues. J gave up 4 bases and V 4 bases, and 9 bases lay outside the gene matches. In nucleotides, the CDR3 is TGTGCCAGCAGCGGGGGACTAGCGGGAGGTTATCTGTACGAGCAGTACTTC. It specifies CASSGGLAGGYLYEQYF. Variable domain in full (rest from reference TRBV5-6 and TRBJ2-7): DAGVTQSPTHLIKTRGQQVTLRCSPKSGHDTVSWYQQALGQGPQFIFQYYEEEERQRGNFPDRFSGHQFPNYSSELNVNALLLGDSALYLCASSGGLAGGYLYEQYFGPGTRLTVT.

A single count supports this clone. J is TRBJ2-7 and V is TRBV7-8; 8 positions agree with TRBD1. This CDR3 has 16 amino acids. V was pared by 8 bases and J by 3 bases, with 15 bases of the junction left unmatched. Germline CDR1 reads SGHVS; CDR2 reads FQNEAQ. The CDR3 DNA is TGTGCCAGCGGTCTCGGAACCGGGGACAGGAGCTACGAGCAGTACTTC. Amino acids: CASGLGTGDRSYEQYF. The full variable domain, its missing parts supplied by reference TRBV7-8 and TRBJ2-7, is GAGVSQSPRYKVAKRGQDVALRCDPISGHVSLFWYQQALGQGPEFLTYFQNEAQLDKSGLPSDRFFAERPEGSVSTLKIQRTQQEDSAVYLCASGLGTGDRSYEQYFGPGTRLTVT.

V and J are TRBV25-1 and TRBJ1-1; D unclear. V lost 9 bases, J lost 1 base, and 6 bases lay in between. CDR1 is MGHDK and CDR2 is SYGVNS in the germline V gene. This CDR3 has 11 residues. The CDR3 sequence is CASEWNTEAFF. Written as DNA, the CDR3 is TGTGCCAGTGAGTGGAACACTGAAGCTTTCTTT.

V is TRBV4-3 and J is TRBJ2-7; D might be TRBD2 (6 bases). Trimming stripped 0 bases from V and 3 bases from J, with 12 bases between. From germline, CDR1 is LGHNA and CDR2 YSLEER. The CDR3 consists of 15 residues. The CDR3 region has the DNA TGCGCCAGCAGCCAAGATACGGGAGTCTACTACGAGCAGTACTTC. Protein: CASSQDTGVYYEQYF.

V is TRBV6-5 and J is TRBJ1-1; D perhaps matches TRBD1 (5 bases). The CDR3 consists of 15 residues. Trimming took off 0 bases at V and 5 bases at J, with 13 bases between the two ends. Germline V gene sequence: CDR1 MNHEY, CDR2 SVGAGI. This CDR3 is CASSYSSPGGTEAFF. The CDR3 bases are TGTGCCAGCAGTTACTCGAGTCCTGGGGGGACTGAAGCTTTCTTT.

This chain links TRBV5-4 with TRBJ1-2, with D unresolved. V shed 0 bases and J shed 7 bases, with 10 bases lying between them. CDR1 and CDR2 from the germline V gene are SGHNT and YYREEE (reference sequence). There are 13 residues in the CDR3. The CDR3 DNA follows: TGTGCCAGCAGCTTGGATGGTTATGCTGGCTACACCTTC. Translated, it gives CASSLDGYAGYTF.

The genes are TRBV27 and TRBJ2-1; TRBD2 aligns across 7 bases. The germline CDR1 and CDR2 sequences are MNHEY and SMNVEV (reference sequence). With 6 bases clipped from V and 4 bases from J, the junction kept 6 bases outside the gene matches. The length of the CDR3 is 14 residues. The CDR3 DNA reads TGTGCCAGCAGCCAGGAGCGGGATTACAATGAGCAGTTCTTC. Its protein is CASSQERDYNEQFF.

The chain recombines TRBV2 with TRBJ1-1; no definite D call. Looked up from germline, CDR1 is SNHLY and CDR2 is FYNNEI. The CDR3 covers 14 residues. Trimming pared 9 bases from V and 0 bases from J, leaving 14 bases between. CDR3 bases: TGTGCCAGAGGAGGGTCAGAATTGAACACTGAAGCTTTCTTT. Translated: CARGGSELNTEAFF.

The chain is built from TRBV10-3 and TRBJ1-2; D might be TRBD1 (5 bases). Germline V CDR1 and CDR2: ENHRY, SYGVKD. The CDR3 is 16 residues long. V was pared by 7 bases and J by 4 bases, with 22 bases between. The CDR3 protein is CAIKEQENLGIYGYTF. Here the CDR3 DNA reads TGTGCCATCAAAGAACAGGAAAATCTTGGGATCTATGGCTACACCTTC.

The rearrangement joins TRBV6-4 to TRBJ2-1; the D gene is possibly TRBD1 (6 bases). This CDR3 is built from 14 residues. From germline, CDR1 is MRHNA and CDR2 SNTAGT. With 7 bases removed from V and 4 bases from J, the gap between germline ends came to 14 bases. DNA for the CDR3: TGTGCCAGCAAACAGGGATTAGGGTACAATGAGCAGTTCTTC. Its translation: CASKQGLGYNEQFF.

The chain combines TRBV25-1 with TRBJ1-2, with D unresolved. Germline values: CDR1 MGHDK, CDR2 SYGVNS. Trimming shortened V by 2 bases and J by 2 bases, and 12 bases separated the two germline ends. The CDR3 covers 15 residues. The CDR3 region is CASSEPGRENYGYTF. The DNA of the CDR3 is TGTGCCAGCAGTGAACCCGGACGGGAAAACTATGGCTACACCTTC.

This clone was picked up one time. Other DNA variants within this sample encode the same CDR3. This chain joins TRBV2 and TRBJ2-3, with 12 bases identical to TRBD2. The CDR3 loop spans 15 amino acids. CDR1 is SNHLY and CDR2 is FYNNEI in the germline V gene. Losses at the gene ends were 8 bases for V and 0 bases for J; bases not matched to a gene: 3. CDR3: CASGGLAGSTDTQYF. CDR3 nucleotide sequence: TGTGCCAGCGGCGGACTAGCGGGAAGCACAGATACGCAGTATTTT.

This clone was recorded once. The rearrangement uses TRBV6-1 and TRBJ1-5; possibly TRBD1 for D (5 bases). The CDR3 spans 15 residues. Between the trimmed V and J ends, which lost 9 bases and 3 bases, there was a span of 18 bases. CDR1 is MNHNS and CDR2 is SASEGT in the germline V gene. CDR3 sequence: CASGGMGIDNQPQHF. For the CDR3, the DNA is TGTGCCAGTGGGGGAATGGGGATCGACAATCAGCCCCAGCATTTT.

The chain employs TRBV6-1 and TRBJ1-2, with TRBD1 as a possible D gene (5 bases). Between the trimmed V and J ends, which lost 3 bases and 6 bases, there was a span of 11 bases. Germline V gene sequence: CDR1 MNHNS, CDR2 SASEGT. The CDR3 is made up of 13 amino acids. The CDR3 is CASSDRGSDGYTF. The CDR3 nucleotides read TGTGCCAGCAGTGATCGGGGGAGCGATGGCTACACCTTC.

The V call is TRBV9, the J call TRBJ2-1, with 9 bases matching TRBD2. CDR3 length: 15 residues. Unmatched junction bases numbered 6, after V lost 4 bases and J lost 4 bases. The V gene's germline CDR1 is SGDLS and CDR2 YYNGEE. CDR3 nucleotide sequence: TGTGCCAGCAGCCTAGCGGGGTCGGGGTACAATGAGCAGTTCTTC. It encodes CASSLAGSGYNEQFF.

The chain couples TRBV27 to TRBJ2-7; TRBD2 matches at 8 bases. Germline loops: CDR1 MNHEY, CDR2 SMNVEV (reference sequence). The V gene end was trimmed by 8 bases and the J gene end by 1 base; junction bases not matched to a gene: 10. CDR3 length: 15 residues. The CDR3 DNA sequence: TGTGCCAGCGCACCCGCCGGGAGGGGTTCCTACGAGCAGTACTTC. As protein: CASAPAGRGSYEQYF.